The 2 T cell receptor beta chains in this list originate from one sample, sequenced in a study of beta chain features in type 1 diabetes. The sequenced template was cDNA made from the entire isolated RNA. Some clones are missing from TCRdb's copy, which holds only in-frame ones; the method was immunoSEQ multiplex PCR. This sample has some 410,000 clones, with roughly 10% found just once. Material: naive CD4+ T cells from blood. All receptors come from a woman younger than 30 in good health.

This sequence joins TRBV30 and TRBJ2-3; 11 bases line up with TRBD2. Germline V gene lookup returns CDR1 GTSNPN and CDR2 SVGIG (reference sequence). With 3 bases clipped from V and 3 bases from J, the junction kept 11 bases outside the gene matches. The CDR3 is 17 residues long. The CDR3 DNA reads TGTGCCTGGAGCCGAACCCTTACTAGCGGGAGAACAGATACGCAGTATTTT. Translated, it gives CAWSRTLTSGRTDTQYF.

The chain uses TRBV6-1 and TRBJ2-3; D may be TRBD2 (5 bases). Trimming removed 0 bases from V and 3 bases from J, with 7 bases in between. There are 14 residues in the CDR3. CDR1 is MNHNS and CDR2 is SASEGT in the germline V gene. The CDR3 DNA reads TGTGCCAGCAGTGAAGCCGGAGGAACAGATACGCAGTATTTT. Translating gives CASSEAGGTDTQYF.